This is a list of T cell receptor beta chains from one sample in a study of T cell responses to AZD1222 COVID-19 vaccine. Profiled with immunoSEQ multiplex PCR; TCRdb holds only in-frame clones, not every one. The data show approximately 80,000 clones, with 70% to 90% seen just once and about an eighth held by the top ten. The sequencing used peripheral blood, collected 28 days after the second AZD1222 dose. The source of these receptors is an adult who received the AZD1222 COVID-19 vaccine. Each CDR3 is given with its conserved first and last residue. Fields, in order: V gene, clone size, D gene, J gene, CDR3 protein. A D gene is named only where the DNA matches it firmly. Expanded clones are given a class, and other clones once, few, many or no size at all.

TRBV5-1	NA	TRBD1	TRBJ2-7	CASSLYGTGPYEQYF
TRBV1	NA	NA	TRBJ1-4	CTSSADRGPRQLTNEKLFF
TRBV9	NA	NA	TRBJ2-5	CASSVRGGWETQYF
TRBV19	NA	TRBD2	TRBJ2-7	CASSILAGGYEQYF
TRBV7-7	NA	NA	TRBJ2-1	CASSLSGERDEQFF
TRBV6-5	NA	NA	TRBJ1-1	CASRTGSLTEAFF
TRBV5-1	NA	TRBD1	TRBJ1-2	CASSLGTGTGGRGYTF
TRBV9	NA	NA	TRBJ2-6	CASSDSGANVLTF
TRBV18	NA	TRBD1	TRBJ2-5	CASSLFGTAKETQYF
TRBV20-1	NA	NA	TRBJ1-1	CSASRGNSRAGAFF
TRBV6-2/TRBV6-3	NA	TRBD2	TRBJ2-7	CASSYRGGLAEEQYF
TRBV12-5	NA	NA	TRBJ2-6	CASGDVGAGKGELSGANVLTF
TRBV5-1	NA	TRBD1	TRBJ1-2	CASSLEPTGLYGYTF
TRBV7-2	medium-sized	NA	TRBJ1-5	CASSPGSSVRHQPQHF
TRBV7-9	NA	NA	TRBJ1-2	CATSDDYGYTF
TRBV12-3/TRBV12-4	NA	NA	TRBJ2-7	CGSLLMGSYEQYF
TRBV10-1	once	NA	TRBJ2-2	CARNTQNGELFF
TRBV6-5	NA	NA	TRBJ1-5	CASRRDRNNQPQHF
TRBV27	NA	TRBD2	TRBJ2-5	CASTGLTLAGPQETQYF
TRBV4-2	NA	NA	TRBJ2-3	CASSQDSGGSPTDTQYF
TRBV29-1	NA	NA	TRBJ1-2	CSVSQSLASGQHF
TRBV5-4	NA	NA	TRBJ1-2	CASSLNRADGYTF
TRBV27	NA	NA	TRBJ1-2	CASARAGRFLGGYGYTF
TRBV28	NA	TRBD1	TRBJ1-1	CASSQPDRAYTEAFF
TRBV25-1	NA	TRBD2	TRBJ2-3	CASSLLATSTDTQYF
TRBV7-9	NA	NA	TRBJ2-5	CASSPGGAWKTQYF
TRBV7-3	few	NA	TRBJ1-1	CASSLTRGPNTEAFF
TRBV7-2	NA	TRBD1	TRBJ2-2	CASSPRAGGRAGELFF
TRBV6-6	NA	NA	TRBJ2-2	CASSYTGPTGELFF
TRBV2	NA	TRBD2	TRBJ2-1	CASSGGTSGIYNEQFF
TRBV28	NA	NA	TRBJ2-7	CASISGLAYEQYF
TRBV7-2	NA	TRBD1	TRBJ1-3	CASSPRGQSGSGNTIYF
TRBV18	NA	NA	TRBJ1-1	CASSPLGLTNTEAFF
TRBV20-1	NA	TRBD1	TRBJ1-2	CSASSSTGGYGYTF
TRBV6-5	NA	NA	TRBJ1-5	CASSPQGGMPQHF
TRBV19	NA	TRBD1	TRBJ1-5	CASRQGSGPQHF
TRBV7-9	NA	NA	TRBJ1-1	CASSSQGGTEAFF
TRBV19	NA	NA	TRBJ2-7	CASSMGDTKLYEQYF
TRBV29-1	NA	NA	TRBJ1-1	CSAQPLLGPEAFF
TRBV5-1	NA	TRBD1	TRBJ1-3	CASSLVGQGYGNTIYF
TRBV6-5	NA	NA	TRBJ1-5	CASSYSAGTGQPQHF
TRBV12-5	NA	TRBD2	TRBJ2-5	CASGLVLGLAGIQETQYF
TRBV2	NA	NA	TRBJ1-2	CASTEVRGYTF
TRBV7-2	NA	NA	TRBJ1-6	CASLDSLGTGPNSPLHF
TRBV23-1	NA	NA	TRBJ2-1	CASSQSGTGDYNEQFF